One and the same sample provided the 20 T cell receptor beta chains below, sequenced in a study of T cells in tumors and immune-related adverse events. Sequencing used immunoSEQ multiplex PCR; TCRdb keeps in-frame clones, though not all of them. The sample holds around 8,300 clones, 94% seen once. Sequencing was performed on lymph node tissue, taken from a patient treated with anti-PD-1 therapy. These receptors came from a female donor with metastatic renal cell carcinoma.

The chain carries TRBV27 and TRBJ2-7; TRBD1 agrees at 8 bases. In germline, CDR1 is MNHEY, CDR2 SMNVEV (reference sequence). The CDR3 covers 14 residues. The V segment lost 2 bases and the J segment 2 bases; nucleotides outside the gene matches: 2. CDR3 sequence: CASSLGQGTYEQYF. The CDR3 nucleotides read TGTGCCAGCAGTTTAGGACAGGGCACCTACGAGCAGTACTTC.

In this sample, this clone turned up once. The chain carries TRBV7-8 and TRBJ2-5; 7 nucleotides agree with TRBD1. The V and J ends lost 2 bases and 3 bases, in that order; junction bases with no gene match: 9. Germline V lookup: CDR1 SGHVS, CDR2 FQNEAQ. CDR3 length: 16 residues. CDR3: CASSLRQGRGKETQYF. The CDR3 coding sequence is TGTGCCAGCAGCTTAAGACAGGGCAGAGGAAAAGAGACCCAGTACTTC.

Here the CDR3 DNA reads TGCGCCAGCAGCCCCACCGGGAAACACAATGAGCAGTTCTTC. It specifies CASSPTGKHNEQFF. The rearrangement uses TRBV4-1 and TRBJ2-1; maybe TRBD2 (5 bases). The CDR3 loop spans 14 amino acids. V lost 4 bases, J lost 5 bases, and 12 bases lay in between. Germline assignment: CDR1 MGHRA and CDR2 YSYEKL.

A single count supports this clone. The chain has TRBV4-2 and TRBJ2-2; D is perhaps TRBD1 or TRBD2 (5 bases each). The germline V gene encodes CDR1 LGHNA and CDR2 YNFKEQ. The CDR3 spans 16 residues. Trimming stripped 0 bases from V and 5 bases from J, with 13 bases between. CDR3 protein: CASSQDPGRGTGELFF. The CDR3 region has the DNA TGTGCCAGCAGCCAAGATCCAGGGAGAGGGACCGGGGAGCTGTTTTTT.

The rearrangement uses TRBV11-2 and TRBJ2-7; maybe TRBD2 (5 bases). Germline CDR1 reads SGHAT; CDR2 reads FQNNGV. V lost 5 bases and J lost 5, with 16 bases in between. The CDR3 loop spans 14 amino acids. The CDR3 coding sequence is TGTGCCAGCAGCCCACACGGAGCGGCCCACGAGCAGTACTTC. This gives the protein CASSPHGAAHEQYF.

This chain links TRBV28 with TRBJ2-6; possible D gene TRBD1, 6 bases. This CDR3 is built from 17 residues. From germline, CDR1 is MDHEN and CDR2 SYDVKM. V was clipped by 3 bases and J by 4 bases, with 16 bases between them. This CDR3 reads CASSFGQGIPGANVLTF. The CDR3, as DNA: TGTGCCAGCAGTTTTGGGCAGGGGATCCCCGGGGCCAACGTCCTGACTTTC.

The rearrangement links TRBV5-8 to TRBJ2-1; TRBD2 matches 8 bases. Unmatched junction bases numbered 11, after V lost 2 bases and J lost 4 bases. From germline, CDR1 is SGHTS and CDR2 YDEGEE. The CDR3 length is 17 residues. This chain's CDR3 is CASSFWGSGSSYNEQFF. The CDR3 bases are TGTGCCAGCAGCTTCTGGGGAAGCGGGAGCTCATACAATGAGCAGTTCTTC.

The J gene is TRBJ1-2, the V gene TRBV5-5; 7 bases line up with TRBD1. The V and J ends lost 4 bases and 4 bases, in that order; junction bases with no gene match: 10. From germline, CDR1 is SGHKS and CDR2 YYEKEE (reference sequence). The CDR3 totals 15 residues. The CDR3 bases are TGTGCCAGCAGCCTCGCACAGGGGTATCCCTATGGCTACACCTTC. This sequence encodes CASSLAQGYPYGYTF.

This chain uses TRBV19 with TRBJ1-5; unclear D gene. Germline CDR1 is LNHDA and CDR2 is SQIVND (reference sequence). With 7 bases removed from V and 3 bases from J, the gap between germline ends came to 10 bases. The CDR3 covers 13 residues. The CDR3 spells CASNGDYNQPQHF. The CDR3 bases are TGTGCCAGTAACGGGGATTACAATCAGCCCCAGCATTTT.

V and J are TRBV2 and TRBJ2-2, with D tentatively TRBD1 (6 bases). Germline assignment: CDR1 SNHLY and CDR2 FYNNEI. The CDR3 is made up of 14 amino acids. Trimming cost V 8 bases and J 6 bases, with 16 bases left between them. The CDR3 loop is CASARQAAAGELFF. The CDR3 DNA is TGTGCCAGCGCACGACAGGCGGCCGCCGGGGAGCTGTTTTTT.

The V call is TRBV2, the J call TRBJ2-2; 8 bases are a match to TRBD2. V dropped 6 bases and J dropped 6; count of bases not matched to a gene: 3. This CDR3 has 13 amino acids. Germline V CDR1 and CDR2: SNHLY, FYNNEI. The CDR3 sequence is CASSGLAPGELFF. The CDR3 DNA follows: TGTGCCAGCAGCGGACTAGCCCCCGGGGAGCTGTTTTTT.

CDR3 amino acids: CASSRPTVGPNEQFF. As DNA, the CDR3 is TGTGCCAGCAGTCGCCCGACAGTTGGACCCAATGAGCAGTTCTTC. The rearrangement joins TRBV6-5 to TRBJ2-1, with TRBD1 as a possible D gene (5 bases). CDR3 length: 15 residues. The ends were cut back, 5 bases at V and 6 bases at J, with 17 bases in the middle. Looked up from germline, CDR1 is MNHEY and CDR2 is SVGAGI.

This rearrangement joins TRBV11-3 to TRBJ2-3, with 8 bases matching TRBD1. The CDR3 spans 15 residues. V trimming: 1 base; J trimming: 6 bases; junction bases outside the gene matches: 6. CDR1 and CDR2 from the germline V gene are SGHNT and YENEEA. The DNA of the CDR3 is TGTGCCAGCAGCTTAGGCCGGACAGGGTTCGATACGCAGTATTTT. Its protein is CASSLGRTGFDTQYF.

The J gene is TRBJ2-1, the V gene TRBV30; 10 bases map to TRBD1. Germline CDR1 is GTSNPN and CDR2 is SVGIG (reference sequence). Trimming at V came to 5 bases and at J to 14 bases, leaving 6 bases not matched to a gene. CDR3 length equals 11 residues. CDR3 in amino acids: CAWSTGGAEFF. The CDR3, as DNA: TGTGCCTGGTCGACAGGGGGCGCGGAGTTCTTC.

This clone was found once. Relative to the germline gene, one junction end is altered; a read error may explain this. The rearrangement links TRBV7-9 to TRBJ1-6; the match to TRBD1 covers 8 bases. Germline V gives CDR1 SEHNR, CDR2 FQNEAQ (reference sequence). The CDR3 is made up of 12 amino acids. This CDR3 reads CASSTADRGTYF. The CDR3 region has the DNA TGTGCCAGCAGCACCGCTGACAGGGGAACGTATTTT.

This sequence joins TRBV19 and TRBJ1-6; D is possibly TRBD1 (6 bases). V was shortened by 5 bases and J by 10 bases, with 15 bases between the two germline ends. This CDR3 has 14 residues. The germline V gene has CDR1 LNHDA and CDR2 SQIVND (reference sequence). The CDR3 region has the DNA TGTGCCAGTAGTCGGGTTGCAGGGGAATCACCCCTCCACTTT. This sequence encodes CASSRVAGESPLHF.

A single count supports this clone. The gene calls are TRBV7-3 and TRBJ2-6; the D gene is possibly TRBD1 (5 bases). This CDR3 contains 18 residues. Germline CDR1 is SGHTA and CDR2 is FQGTGA. With 5 bases removed from V and 5 bases from J, the gap between germline ends came to 22 bases. The CDR3 DNA is TGTGCCAGCAGCACAGGAAAACGCTTACAAAGTCGGGCCAACGTCCTGACTTTC. Its protein is CASSTGKRLQSRANVLTF.

This chain links TRBV5-1 with TRBJ2-2, with 8 bases aligning to TRBD1. Looked up from germline, CDR1 is SGHRS and CDR2 is YFSETQ. CDR3 length equals 16 residues. With 2 bases clipped from V and 0 bases from J, the junction kept 3 bases outside the gene matches. CDR3 protein: CASSFRTGSNTGELFF. The DNA of the CDR3 is TGCGCCAGCAGCTTCAGGACAGGGTCGAACACCGGGGAGCTGTTTTTT. The variable domain in full, completed from reference TRBV5-1 and TRBJ2-2, reads KAGVTQTPRYLIKTRGQQVTLSCSPISGHRSVSWYQQTPGQGLQFLFEYFSETQRNKGNFPGRFSGRQFSNSRSEMNVSTLELGDSALYLCASSFRTGSNTGELFFGEGSRLTVL.

The chain combines TRBV4-1 with TRBJ2-2; 10 bases map to TRBD1. After removal of 4 bases from V and 9 bases from J, the junction contained 17 bases not matched to a gene. This CDR3 spans 18 amino acids. Germline CDR1 reads MGHRA; CDR2 reads YSYEKL. CDR3 sequence reads: CASSLRPPGTGVNRELFF. The CDR3 coding sequence is TGCGCCAGCAGCCTCAGACCTCCCGGGACAGGGGTGAACCGGGAGCTGTTTTTT.

The rearrangement links TRBV27 to TRBJ2-7, with 9 bases identical to TRBD2. Germline V gives CDR1 MNHEY, CDR2 SMNVEV (reference sequence). The CDR3 spans 13 residues. V shed 3 bases, J shed 6 bases, and the junction held 3 bases outside the gene matches. CDR3 coding DNA: TGTGCCAGCAGTTTTAGCGGGAGAGGCGAGCAGTACTTC. Translated: CASSFSGRGEQYF.